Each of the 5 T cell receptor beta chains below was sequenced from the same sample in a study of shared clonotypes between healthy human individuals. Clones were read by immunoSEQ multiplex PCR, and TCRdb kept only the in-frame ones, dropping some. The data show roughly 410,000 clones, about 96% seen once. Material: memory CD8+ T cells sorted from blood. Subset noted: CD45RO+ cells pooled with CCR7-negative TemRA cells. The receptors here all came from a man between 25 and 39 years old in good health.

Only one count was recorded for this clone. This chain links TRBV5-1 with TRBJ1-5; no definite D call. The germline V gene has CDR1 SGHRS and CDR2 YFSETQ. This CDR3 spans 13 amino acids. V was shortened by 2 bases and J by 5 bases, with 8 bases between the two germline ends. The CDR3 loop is CASSFDGYQPQHF. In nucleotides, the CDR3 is TGCGCCAGCAGCTTTGACGGGTATCAGCCCCAGCATTTT.

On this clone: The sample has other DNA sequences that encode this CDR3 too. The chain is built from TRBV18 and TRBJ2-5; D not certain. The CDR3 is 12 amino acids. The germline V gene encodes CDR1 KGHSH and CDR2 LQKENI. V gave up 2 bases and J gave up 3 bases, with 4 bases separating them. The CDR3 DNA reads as TGTGCCAGCTCACCAGGGGAAGAGACCCAGTACTTC. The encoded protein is CASSPGEETQYF.

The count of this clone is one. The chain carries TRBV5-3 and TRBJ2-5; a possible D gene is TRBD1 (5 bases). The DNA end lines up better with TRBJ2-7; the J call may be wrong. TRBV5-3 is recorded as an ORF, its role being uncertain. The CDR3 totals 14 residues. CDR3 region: CARSLGGETYEQYF. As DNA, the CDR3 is TGTGCCAGAAGCTTGGGGGGCGAAACCTACGAGCAGTACTTC.

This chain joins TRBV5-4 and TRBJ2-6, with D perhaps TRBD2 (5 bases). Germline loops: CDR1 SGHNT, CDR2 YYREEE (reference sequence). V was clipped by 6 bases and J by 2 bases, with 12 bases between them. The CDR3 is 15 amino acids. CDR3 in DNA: TGTGCCAGCAACCCGAGGGCCCCTGGGGCCAACGTCCTGACTTTC. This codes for CASNPRAPGANVLTF.

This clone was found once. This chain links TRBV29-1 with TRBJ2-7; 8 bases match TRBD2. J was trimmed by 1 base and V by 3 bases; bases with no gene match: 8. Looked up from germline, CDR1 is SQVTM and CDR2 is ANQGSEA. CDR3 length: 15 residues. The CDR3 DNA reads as TGCAGCGTTGACAGTCGGGCTAGCGGGTCCTACGAGCAGTACTTC. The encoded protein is CSVDSRASGSYEQYF.